Included here is one T cell receptor beta chain sequence, with context. This table comes from immunoSEQ multiplex PCR, and its TCRdb copy is limited to in-frame clones, with some not included. Counted here are under 40,000 clones, roughly four fifths occurring once; the ten biggest clones make up approximately 3.5%. The sample originates from a study of PD-L1 blockade in urothelial cancer. The study enrolled patients with locally advanced or metastatic urothelial carcinoma. J was trimmed by 1 base and V by 1 base; bases with no gene match: 4. CDR1 LNHDA and CDR2 SQIVND come from the germline V gene (reference sequence). The CDR3 runs 16 residues.

The specimen was PBMCs, collected around atezolizumab (anti-PD-L1) treatment. The TCR sequence derives from a man in his sixties or seventies with urothelial cancer. The chain couples TRBV19 to TRBJ2-3; 8 nucleotides align to TRBD2. The CDR3 DNA reads as TGTGCCAGTAGTATAGCCCGGGGGGGTCGCACAGATACGCAGTATTTT. Protein: CASSIARGGRTDTQYF. The complete variable domain, with remaining parts taken from reference TRBV19 and TRBJ2-3, reads DGGITQSPKYLFRKEGQNVTLSCEQNLNHDAMYWYRQDPGQGLRLIYYSQIVNDFQKGDIAEGYSVSREKKESFPLTVTSAQKNPTAFYLCASSIARGGRTDTQYFGPGTRLTVL.